Below, 7 T cell receptor beta chains from the same sample are listed, as sequenced in a study of T cell responses to AZD1222 COVID-19 vaccine. TCRdb's table, derived via immunoSEQ multiplex PCR, lists solely in-frame clones and lacks some. The profile shows 120,000 to 150,000 clones, 85% to 95% of them singletons. Sample: peripheral blood, taken on day 0 of AZD1222 vaccination. These receptors originate from an adult in good health.

The gene calls are TRBV7-6 and TRBJ1-6; D remains ambiguous. The CDR3 is 16 residues long. The V gene lost 2 bases and the J gene lost 8 bases, with 16 bases spanning the gap. The germline V gene encodes CDR1 SGHVS and CDR2 FNYEAQ. This chain's CDR3 is CASSLLTGGMDSPLHF. The CDR3 nucleotides are TGTGCCAGCAGCTTACTGACGGGTGGGATGGATTCACCCCTCCACTTT.

The rearrangement links TRBV11-2 to TRBJ2-1; 11 bases are a match to TRBD2. V trimming: 5 bases; J trimming: 1 base; junction bases outside the gene matches: 13. The CDR3 runs to 19 residues. The germline V gene has CDR1 SGHAT and CDR2 FQNNGV. The DNA of the CDR3 is TGTGCCAGCAGCCTAGGGGGACTAGCGGACTCAAATTCCTACAATGAGCAGTTCTTC. It translates to CASSLGGLADSNSYNEQFF. Full variable domain (outside the CDR3, taken from reference TRBV11-2 and TRBJ2-1): EAGVAQSPRYKIIEKRQSVAFWCNPISGHATLYWYQQILGQGPKLLIQFQNNGVVDDSQLPKDRFSAERLKGVDSTLKIQPAKLEDSAVYLCASSLGGLADSNSYNEQFFGPGTRLTVL.

The chain joins TRBV14 to TRBJ1-6, with D possibly TRBD1 on 6 matching bases. The length of the CDR3 is 15 residues. The germline gives CDR1 SGHDN, CDR2 FVKESK. V shed 8 bases and J shed 10 bases, with 21 bases lying between them. The CDR3 bases are TGTGCCAGCGAAGTGCACAGGGAAGGCGGGTCACCCCTCCACTTT. Translating gives CASEVHREGGSPLHF.

The chain has TRBV5-1 and TRBJ1-1; D gene uncertain. Germline assignment: CDR1 SGHRS and CDR2 YFSETQ. The germline V and J ends were trimmed by 7 bases and 0 bases, with 13 bases remaining between them. CDR3 length: 14 residues. The chain's CDR3 is CASGEQKMNTEAFF. CDR3 bases: TGCGCCAGCGGCGAACAGAAAATGAACACTGAAGCTTTCTTT.

V and J are TRBV7-9 and TRBJ1-6; unclear D gene. V gave up 5 bases and J gave up 8 bases, with 16 bases separating them. The germline V gene encodes CDR1 SEHNR and CDR2 FQNEAQ (reference sequence). The CDR3 contains 15 residues. The CDR3: CASSQEQVPYSPLHF. CDR3 DNA sequence: TGTGCCAGCAGCCAGGAGCAGGTTCCCTATTCACCCCTCCACTTT.

This clone appeared once. The chain joins TRBV29-1 to TRBJ1-1, with unresolved D. The germline gives CDR1 SQVTM, CDR2 ANQGSEA. Deletions cut 8 bases from V and 1 base from J, with 14 bases between. This CDR3 contains 13 residues. In DNA, the CDR3 is TGCAGCACCACCAAGGGTGAGAACACTGAAGCTTTCTTT. Translated: CSTTKGENTEAFF.

J is TRBJ2-5 and V is TRBV15; D might be TRBD2 (6 bases). The germline V gene encodes CDR1 LNHNV and CDR2 YYDKDF (reference sequence). The V gene lost 5 bases and the J gene lost 10 bases, with 23 bases spanning the gap. The CDR3 loop spans 15 amino acids. The chain's CDR3 is CATSRLGTGRWGQYF. In nucleotides, the CDR3 is TGTGCCACCAGCCGGCTAGGGACGGGGAGGTGGGGCCAGTACTTC.